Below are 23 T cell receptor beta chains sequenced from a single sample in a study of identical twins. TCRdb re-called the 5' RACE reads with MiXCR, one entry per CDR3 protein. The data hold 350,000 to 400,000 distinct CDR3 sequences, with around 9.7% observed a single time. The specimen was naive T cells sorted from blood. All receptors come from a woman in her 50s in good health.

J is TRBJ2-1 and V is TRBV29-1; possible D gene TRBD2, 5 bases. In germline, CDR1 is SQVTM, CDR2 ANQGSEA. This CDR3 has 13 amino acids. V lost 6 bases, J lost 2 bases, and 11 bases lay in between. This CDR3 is CSVIGRTYNEQFF. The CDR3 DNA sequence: TGCAGCGTGATTGGGAGAACCTACAATGAGCAGTTCTTC.

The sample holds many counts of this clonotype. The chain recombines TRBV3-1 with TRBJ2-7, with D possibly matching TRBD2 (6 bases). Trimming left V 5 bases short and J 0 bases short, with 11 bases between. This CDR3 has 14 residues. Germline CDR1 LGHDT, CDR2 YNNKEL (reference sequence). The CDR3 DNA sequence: TGTGCCAGCAGCTGGGAGGACGGCTCCTACGAGCAGTACTTC. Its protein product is CASSWEDGSYEQYF.

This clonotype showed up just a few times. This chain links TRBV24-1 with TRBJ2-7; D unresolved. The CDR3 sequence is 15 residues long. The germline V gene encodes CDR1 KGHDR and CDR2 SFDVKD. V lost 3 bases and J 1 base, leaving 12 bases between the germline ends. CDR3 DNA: TGTGCCACCAGTGATCCCGGACGCAAATCCTACGAGCAGTACTTC. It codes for CATSDPGRKSYEQYF.

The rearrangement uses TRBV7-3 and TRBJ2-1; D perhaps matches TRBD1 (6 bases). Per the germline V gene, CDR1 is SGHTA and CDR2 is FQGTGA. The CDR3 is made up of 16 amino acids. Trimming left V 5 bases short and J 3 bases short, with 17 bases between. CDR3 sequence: CASSPFVRQVYNEQFF. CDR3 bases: TGTGCCAGCAGCCCCTTCGTGAGACAGGTCTACAATGAGCAGTTCTTC.

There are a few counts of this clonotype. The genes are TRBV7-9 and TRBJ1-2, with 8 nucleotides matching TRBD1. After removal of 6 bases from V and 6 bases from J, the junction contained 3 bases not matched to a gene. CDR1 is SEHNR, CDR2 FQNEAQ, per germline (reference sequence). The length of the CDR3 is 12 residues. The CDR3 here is CASSQGADGYTF. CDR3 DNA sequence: TGTGCCAGCAGTCAGGGGGCGGATGGCTACACCTTC.

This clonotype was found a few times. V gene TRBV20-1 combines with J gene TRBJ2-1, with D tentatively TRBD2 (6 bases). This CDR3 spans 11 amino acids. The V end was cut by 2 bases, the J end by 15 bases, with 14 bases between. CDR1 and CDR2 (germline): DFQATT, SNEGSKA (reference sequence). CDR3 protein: CSARTGGIMFF. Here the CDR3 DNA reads TGCAGTGCTAGAACCGGCGGGATTATGTTCTTC.

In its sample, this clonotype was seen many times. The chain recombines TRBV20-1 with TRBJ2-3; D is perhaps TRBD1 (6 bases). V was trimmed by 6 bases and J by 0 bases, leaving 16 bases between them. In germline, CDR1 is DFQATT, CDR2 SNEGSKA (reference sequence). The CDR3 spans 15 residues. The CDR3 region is CSADSGVRSTDTQYF. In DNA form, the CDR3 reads TGCAGTGCGGATTCAGGGGTTAGAAGCACAGATACGCAGTATTTT.

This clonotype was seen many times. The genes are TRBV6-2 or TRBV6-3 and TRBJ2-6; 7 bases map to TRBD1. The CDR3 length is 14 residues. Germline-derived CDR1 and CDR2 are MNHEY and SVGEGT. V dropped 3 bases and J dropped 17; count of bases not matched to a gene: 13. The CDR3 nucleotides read TGTGCCAGCAGTTATCCCACAGGACAGGCCCGGGTGACTTTC. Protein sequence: CASSYPTGQARVTF.

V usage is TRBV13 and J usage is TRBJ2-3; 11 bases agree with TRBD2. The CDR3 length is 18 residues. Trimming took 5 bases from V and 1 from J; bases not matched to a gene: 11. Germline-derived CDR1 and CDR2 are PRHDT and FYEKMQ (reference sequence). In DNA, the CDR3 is TGTGCCAGCAGCGAGACGGGACTAGCGGCCGGGGGCACAGATACGCAGTATTTT. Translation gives CASSETGLAAGGTDTQYF.

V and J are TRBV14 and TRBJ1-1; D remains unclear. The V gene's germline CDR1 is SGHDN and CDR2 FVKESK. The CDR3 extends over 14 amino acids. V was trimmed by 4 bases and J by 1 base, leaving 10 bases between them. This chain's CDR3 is CASSLRIKNTEAFF. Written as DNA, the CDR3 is TGTGCCAGCAGCCTACGGATTAAGAACACTGAAGCTTTCTTT.

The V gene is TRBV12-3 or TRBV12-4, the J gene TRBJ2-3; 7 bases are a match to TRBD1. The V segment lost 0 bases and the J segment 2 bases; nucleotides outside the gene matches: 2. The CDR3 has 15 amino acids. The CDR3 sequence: CASSLAGTATDTQYF. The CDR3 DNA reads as TGTGCCAGCAGTTTAGCCGGGACAGCCACAGATACGCAGTATTTT.

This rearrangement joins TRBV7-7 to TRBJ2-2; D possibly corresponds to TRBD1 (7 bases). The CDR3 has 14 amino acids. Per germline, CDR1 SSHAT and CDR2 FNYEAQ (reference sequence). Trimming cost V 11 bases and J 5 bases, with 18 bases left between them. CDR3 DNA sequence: TGTGCCGGGGGCGGAGGGGGCCAGACCGGGGAGCTGTTTTTT. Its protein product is CAGGGGGQTGELFF.

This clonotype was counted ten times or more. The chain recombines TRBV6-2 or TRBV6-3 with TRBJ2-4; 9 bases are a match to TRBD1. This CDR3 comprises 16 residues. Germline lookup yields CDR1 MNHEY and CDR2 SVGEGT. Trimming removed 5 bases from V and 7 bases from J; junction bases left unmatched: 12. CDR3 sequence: CASSRPGQGERNIQYF. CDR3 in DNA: TGTGCCAGCAGTCGACCGGGACAGGGAGAGAGGAACATTCAGTACTTC.

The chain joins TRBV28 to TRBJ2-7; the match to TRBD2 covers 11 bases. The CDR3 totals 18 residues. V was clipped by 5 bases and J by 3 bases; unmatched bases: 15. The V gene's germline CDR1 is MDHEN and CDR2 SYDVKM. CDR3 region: CASSPTRGGLAEVYEQYV. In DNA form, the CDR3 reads TGTGCCAGCAGTCCGACACGGGGGGGACTAGCGGAGGTCTACGAGCAGTACGTC.

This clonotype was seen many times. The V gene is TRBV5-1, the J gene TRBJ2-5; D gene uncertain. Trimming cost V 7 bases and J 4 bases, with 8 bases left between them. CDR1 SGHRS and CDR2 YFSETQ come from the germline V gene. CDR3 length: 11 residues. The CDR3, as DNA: TGCGCCAGCCGCAAAGGAGAGACCCAGTACTTC. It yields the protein CASRKGETQYF.

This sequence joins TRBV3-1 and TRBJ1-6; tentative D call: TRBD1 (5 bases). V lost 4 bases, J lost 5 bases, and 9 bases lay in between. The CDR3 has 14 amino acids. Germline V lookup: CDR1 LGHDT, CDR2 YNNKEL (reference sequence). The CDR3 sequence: CASSPRVDNSPLHF. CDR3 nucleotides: TGTGCCAGCAGCCCCAGGGTCGATAATTCACCCCTCCACTTT.

The CDR3 DNA is TGTGCCAACAGTTTTTGGAAGTACTTTTACGAGCAGTACGTC. As protein: CANSFWKYFYEQYV. This chain uses TRBV28 with TRBJ2-7; D is uncertain. Germline V CDR1 and CDR2: MDHEN, SYDVKM. The CDR3 sequence is 14 residues long.

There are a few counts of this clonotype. The DNA for the CDR3 is TGTGCCAGCAGAGCCCCGGGACGGAGACTTCCTAATGAGCAGTTCTTC. The encoded protein is CASRAPGRRLPNEQFF. V is TRBV11-2 and J is TRBJ2-1; D is perhaps TRBD1 or TRBD2 (5 bases each). Deletions cut 6 bases from V and 7 bases from J, with 22 bases between. The CDR3 is 16 amino acids. The germline CDR1 and CDR2 sequences are SGHAT and FQNNGV.

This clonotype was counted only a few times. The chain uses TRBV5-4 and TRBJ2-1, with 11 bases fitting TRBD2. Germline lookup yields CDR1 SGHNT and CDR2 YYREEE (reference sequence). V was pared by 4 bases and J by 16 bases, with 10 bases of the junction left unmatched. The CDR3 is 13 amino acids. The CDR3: CASSPTSGEAHFF. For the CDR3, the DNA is TGTGCCAGCAGCCCGACTAGCGGGGAAGCTCATTTCTTC.

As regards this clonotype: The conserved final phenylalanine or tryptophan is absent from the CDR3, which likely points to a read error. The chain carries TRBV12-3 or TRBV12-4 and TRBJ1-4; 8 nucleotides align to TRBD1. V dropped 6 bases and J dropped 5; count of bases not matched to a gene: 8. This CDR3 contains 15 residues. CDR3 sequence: CASRPRQGLNEKLFY. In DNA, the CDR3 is TGTGCCAGCAGGCCGCGACAGGGGCTGAATGAAAAACTGTTTTAT.

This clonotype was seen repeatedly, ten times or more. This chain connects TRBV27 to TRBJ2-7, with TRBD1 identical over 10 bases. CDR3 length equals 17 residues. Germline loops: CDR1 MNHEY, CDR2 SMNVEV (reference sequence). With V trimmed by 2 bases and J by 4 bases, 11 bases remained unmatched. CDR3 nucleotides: TGTGCCAGCAGTTTAAAGGGCTTCGGACAGGGGGATTACGAGCAGTACTTC. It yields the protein CASSLKGFGQGDYEQYF.

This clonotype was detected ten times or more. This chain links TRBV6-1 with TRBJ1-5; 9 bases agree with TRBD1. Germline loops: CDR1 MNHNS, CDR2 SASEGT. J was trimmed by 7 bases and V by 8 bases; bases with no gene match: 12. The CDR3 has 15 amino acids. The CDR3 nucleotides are TGTGCCAGCGGGCGAGACAGGGGGGGTTACCAGCCCCAGCATTTT. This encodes CASGRDRGGYQPQHF.

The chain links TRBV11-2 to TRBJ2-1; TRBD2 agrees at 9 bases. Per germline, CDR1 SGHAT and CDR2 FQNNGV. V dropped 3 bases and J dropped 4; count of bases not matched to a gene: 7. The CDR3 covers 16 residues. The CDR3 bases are TGTGCCAGCAGCTTCAACCTAGCGGGACCGTACAATGAGCAGTTCTTC. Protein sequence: CASSFNLAGPYNEQFF.